What follows are 12 T cell receptor beta chains derived from one specimen sequenced in a study of blood T cell repertoires in COVID-19. Method: immunoSEQ multiplex PCR; TCRdb's copy keeps in-frame clones and lacks some. The sample has approximately 66,000 clones, around 87% seen once. Sequencing used peripheral blood. The source of these receptors is a man between 60 and 70 years old with acute or convalescent COVID-19.

The rearrangement links TRBV12-3 or TRBV12-4 to TRBJ1-5, with D hard to call. The CDR3 covers 13 residues. V was clipped by 2 bases and J by 4 bases, with 6 bases between them. CDR3 in amino acids: CASSLSDNQPQHF. The DNA for the CDR3 is TGTGCCAGCAGTTTATCAGATAATCAGCCCCAGCATTTT.

The chain links TRBV27 to TRBJ1-2; D is ambiguous. Trimming took off 5 bases at V and 0 bases at J, with 7 bases between the two ends. The CDR3 is 13 amino acids. The germline CDR1 and CDR2 sequences are MNHEY and SMNVEV (reference sequence). The DNA of the CDR3 is TGTGCCAGCAGTACCAGTTCTAACTATGGCTACACCTTC. Encoded protein: CASSTSSNYGYTF.

V usage is TRBV7-2 and J usage is TRBJ2-3; 9 bases align to TRBD1. Germline-derived CDR1 and CDR2 are SGHTA and FQGNSA. J lost 4 bases, V lost 7 bases, and 9 bases had no gene match. This CDR3 spans 15 amino acids. This chain's CDR3 is CASNTPGQGADTQYF. CDR3 coding DNA: TGTGCCAGCAATACCCCGGGACAGGGCGCAGATACGCAGTATTTT.

CDR3 DNA: TGTGCCAGCAGCCCGGGACAGGTCAACTATGGCTACACCTTC. Amino acids: CASSPGQVNYGYTF. The V call is TRBV7-6, the J call TRBJ1-2; 8 positions match TRBD1. This CDR3 spans 14 amino acids. V was clipped by 5 bases and J by 2 bases; unmatched bases: 4. Germline CDR1 reads SGHVS; CDR2 reads FNYEAQ.

The chain employs TRBV10-1 and TRBJ1-2, with D maybe TRBD1 (6 bases). Trimming left V 2 bases short and J 5 bases short, with 9 bases between. Germline assignment: CDR1 WNHNN and CDR2 SYGVQD (reference sequence). This CDR3 has 13 amino acids. The chain's CDR3 is CASSEQTGYGYTF. In DNA, the CDR3 is TGCGCCAGCAGTGAGCAAACAGGGTATGGCTACACCTTC.

The V and J genes are TRBV27 and TRBJ1-6, with 7 bases matching TRBD1. Germline V CDR1 and CDR2: MNHEY, SMNVEV (reference sequence). This CDR3 region has 14 residues. J gave up 11 bases and V 5 bases, and 9 bases lay outside the gene matches. The CDR3 nucleotides are TGTGCCAGCAGTCCCAAGACAGGGCTACCACCCCTCCACTTT. Its translation is CASSPKTGLPPLHF.

This clone was observed a single time. This sequence joins TRBV27 and TRBJ1-6; D remains unclear. Germline V gives CDR1 MNHEY, CDR2 SMNVEV (reference sequence). Trimming took 3 bases from V and 8 from J, leaving 8 bases between them. The CDR3 totals 13 residues. The CDR3 DNA follows: TGTGCCAGCAGTTTGACGGACTATTCACCCCTCCACTTT. It specifies CASSLTDYSPLHF.

V and J are TRBV5-6 and TRBJ2-7; TRBD1 aligns across 8 bases. CDR1 and CDR2 from the germline V gene are SGHDT and YYEEEE. This CDR3 comprises 14 residues. After removal of 0 bases from V and 1 base from J, the junction contained 0 bases not matched to a gene. The DNA of the CDR3 is TGTGCCAGCAGCTTGGGACAGGGGTCCTACGAGCAGTACTTC. Its protein is CASSLGQGSYEQYF. The full variable domain, with the rest looked up from reference TRBV5-6 and TRBJ2-7, is DAGVTQSPTHLIKTRGQQVTLRCSPKSGHDTVSWYQQALGQGPQFIFQYYEEEERQRGNFPDRFSGHQFPNYSSELNVNALLLGDSALYLCASSLGQGSYEQYFGPGTRLTVT.

The chain uses TRBV4-3 and TRBJ1-6; D is possibly TRBD1 (5 bases). Between the trimmed V and J ends, which lost 0 bases and 4 bases, there was a span of 13 bases. The CDR3 totals 17 residues. The germline gives CDR1 LGHNA, CDR2 YSLEER. CDR3 in DNA: TGCGCCAGCAGCCAAGAGTTCGGTCAGGGATATAATTCACCCCTCCACTTT. It yields the protein CASSQEFGQGYNSPLHF.

The rearrangement uses TRBV30 and TRBJ1-5, with D hard to call. V shed 2 bases and J shed 2 bases, with 7 bases lying between them. Germline values: CDR1 GTSNPN, CDR2 SVGIG (reference sequence). The CDR3 extends over 13 amino acids. The CDR3 DNA sequence: TGTGCCTGGAGTCAGCGGGGCAATCAGCCCCAGCATTTT. It is translated as CAWSQRGNQPQHF. The variable domain in full, completed from reference TRBV30 and TRBJ1-5, reads SQTIHQWPATLVQPVGSPLSLECTVEGTSNPNLYWYRQAAGRGLQLLFYSVGIGQISSEVPQNLSASRPQDRQFILSSKKLLLSDSGFYLCAWSQRGNQPQHFGDGTRLSIL.

The rearrangement links TRBV7-2 to TRBJ2-7; 7 nucleotides align to TRBD1. Germline V CDR1 and CDR2: SGHTA, FQGNSA. Losses at the gene ends were 0 bases for V and 4 bases for J; bases not matched to a gene: 6. The CDR3 loop spans 15 amino acids. The DNA for the CDR3 is TGTGCCAGCAGCTTAGCGCTTGGGACAGAGTACGAGCAGTACTTC. Amino acids: CASSLALGTEYEQYF.

This clone was seen once. This chain joins TRBV4-3 and TRBJ1-1; no clear D. This CDR3 comprises 16 residues. Looked up from germline, CDR1 is LGHNA and CDR2 is YSLEER. V was shortened by 4 bases and J by 1 base, with 16 bases between the two germline ends. The CDR3, as DNA: TGCGCCAGCAGCCCAAGTCTCCGCGGGCAGAACACTGAAGCTTTCTTT. It codes for CASSPSLRGQNTEAFF.